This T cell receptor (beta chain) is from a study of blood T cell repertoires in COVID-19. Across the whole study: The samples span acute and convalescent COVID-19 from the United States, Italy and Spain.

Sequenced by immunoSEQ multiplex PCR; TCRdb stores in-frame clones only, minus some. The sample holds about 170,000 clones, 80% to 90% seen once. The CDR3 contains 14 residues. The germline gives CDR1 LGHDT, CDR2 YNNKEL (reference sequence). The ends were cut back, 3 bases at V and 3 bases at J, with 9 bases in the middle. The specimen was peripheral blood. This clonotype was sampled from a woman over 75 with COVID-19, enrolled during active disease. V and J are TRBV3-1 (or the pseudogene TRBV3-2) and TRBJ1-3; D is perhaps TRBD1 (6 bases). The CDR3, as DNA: TGTGCCAGCAGCCAGGGGGCCATTGGAAACACCATATATTTT. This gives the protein CASSQGAIGNTIYF.